This TCR beta chain was captured by sequencing in a study of CD8 T cells in ankylosing spondylitis (dated by TCRdb to 2016 to 2017). Concerning the study at large: The study profiled T cell receptor beta repertoires in healthy donors and ankylosing spondylitis patients to find disease-linked TCR variants. The whole study cohort included over a hundred healthy donors and roughly 24 ankylosing spondylitis patients. Peripheral blood was sampled, and synovial fluid was additionally collected from ankylosing spondylitis patients. Results the study describes overall, beyond this receptor: Some of the motif variants had been reported before in the synovial fluid and blood of reactive arthritis patients, a finding that suggests common disease-initiation mechanisms. A CD8+ phenotype was shown by the disease-linked clones, which were found at relatively low frequencies in peripheral blood. According to the report, matched synovial fluid samples from ankylosing spondylitis patients were significantly enriched for the disease-linked clones. A TCR beta motif made up of several highly homologous amino acid variants appeared to be characteristic of blood from ankylosing spondylitis patients.

The sample holds many counts of this clonotype. This receptor's antigen is unknown. No base-level quality is on record; no much larger clone is a single base apart. Sequencing was carried out with an Illumina HiSeq 2500. TCR beta libraries were prepared by quantitative 5'-RACE with molecular barcodes. The published analysis was carried out like this. A new computational method, built on a probabilistic model of VDJ rearrangement, was used to identify disease-linked TCR variants. The raw public reads went through TCRdb reprocessing: fastp at Q25, MiXCR clone calling, in-frame beta chains kept. Merged by CDR3 protein, the rows form single entries marked with the most common genes and DNA. The V and J calls and clone size are TCRdb's, not the authors'. This sample lists about 88,000 distinct CDR3 sequences; under 30% were detected once. Together, the top ten hold 55% to 75% of the sample. At the junction V is shortened by 1 base and J by 7 bases; bases outside the gene matches: 13. For CDR1 and CDR2, the germline V gene lists SQVTM and ANQGSEA. Measured from the cysteine to the phenylalanine, the CDR3 is 16 residues long. The only DNA kept is the CDR3, 48 bases in frame from the first base.

The sequencing input was blood, either unsorted or a sorted T cell fraction (not recorded which). The chain is encoded by TRBV29-1 joined to TRBJ2-1; a stretch of 7 junction bases matches TRBD1. This TCR came from a male donor with ankylosing spondylitis or in good health (not recorded which). The CDR3 corresponds to CSVEARILTGPNEQFF. The DNA sequence is given as TGCAGCGTTGAAGCCCGAATACTGACAGGGCCGAATGAGCAGTTCTTC.